This passage covers 14 T cell receptor beta chains from one sample sequenced in a study of T cells after yellow fever vaccination. Via MiXCR, TCRdb re-called the 5' RACE reads, giving one row per CDR3 protein. Among about 350,000 distinct CDR3 sequences listed, 4.1% were seen once. This specimen consisted of PBMCs, obtained 5 days after the yellow fever booster vaccination. Every receptor here comes from a man between 18 and 29 years old who received the YFV17D yellow fever vaccine.

This chain uses TRBV11-2 with TRBJ2-3; TRBD2 aligns across 8 bases. Germline CDR1 and CDR2: SGHAT and FQNNGV. V lost 7 bases to trimming and J lost 6 bases; unmatched junction nucleotides: 12. The CDR3 contains 15 residues. CDR3 nucleotides: TGTGCCAGCACCGAAGTAGCGGGGAGTTGGGATACGCAGTATTTT. Its protein product is CASTEVAGSWDTQYF.

A note on this clonotype: The junction differs from germline at one of its ends, possibly a read error. V and J are TRBV7-2 and TRBJ2-5; 12 bases are a match to TRBD2. CDR1 is SGHTA, CDR2 FQGNSA, per germline. The length of the CDR3 is 16 residues. The CDR3 sequence: CASSPRTSGDNTHGVF. CDR3 DNA sequence: TGTGCCAGCAGCCCACGGACTAGCGGGGACAACACCCATGGGGTTTTC.

In its sample, this clonotype was seen a few times. The chain combines TRBV28 with TRBJ2-1; TRBD2 aligns across 13 bases. CDR1 MDHEN and CDR2 SYDVKM come from the germline V gene. Germline trimming cut 5 bases from V and 9 bases from J; bases unmatched to any gene: 4. This CDR3 contains 14 residues. The CDR3 DNA sequence: TGTGCCAGCAGTCCACGGACTAGCGGGGGTGAGCAGTTCTTC. Protein product: CASSPRTSGGEQFF. The variable domain in full, completed from reference TRBV28 and TRBJ2-1, reads DVKVTQSSRYLVKRTGEKVFLECVQDMDHENMFWYRQDPGLGLRLIYFSYDVKMKEKGDIPEGYSVSREKKERFSLILESASTNQTSMYLCASSPRTSGGEQFFGPGTRLTVL.

The sample holds a few counts of this clonotype. The rearrangement joins TRBV7-7 to TRBJ2-5; TRBD1 or TRBD2 may be the D gene (6 bases each). Germline values: CDR1 SSHAT, CDR2 FNYEAQ (reference sequence). Trimming removed 5 bases at V and 5 bases at J, with 15 bases between. The CDR3 has 14 amino acids. Written as DNA, the CDR3 is TGTGCCAGCAGCCGCCGGGGGCGGCAGGAGACCCAGTACTTC. This gives the protein CASSRRGRQETQYF.

This clonotype was seen a handful of times. This chain uses TRBV18 with TRBJ2-1, with 15 bases that match TRBD2. This CDR3 has 17 amino acids. CDR1 and CDR2 (germline): KGHSH, LQKENI. The junction had 3 bases not matched to a gene; V was cut back by 6 bases and J by 0 bases. The CDR3 DNA reads as TGTGCCAGCTCGGGACTAGCGGGGGGCAACTCCTACAATGAGCAGTTCTTC. It translates to CASSGLAGGNSYNEQFF.

This clonotype was seen ten or more times. The rearrangement uses TRBV27 and TRBJ2-7; TRBD1 matches 8 bases. Trimming removed 3 bases from V and 3 bases from J; junction bases left unmatched: 4. Germline CDR1 and CDR2: MNHEY and SMNVEV (reference sequence). The CDR3 runs to 14 residues. CDR3 in amino acids: CASSLRTGIYEQYF. The CDR3 DNA reads as TGTGCCAGCAGTTTGCGGACAGGGATCTACGAGCAGTACTTC.

This clonotype was seen only a few times. This rearrangement joins TRBV11-1 to TRBJ2-3, with D hard to call. The V end lost 6 bases, the J end lost 4 bases, and 14 bases lay between the germline ends. Per the germline V gene, CDR1 is SGHAT and CDR2 is FQDESV (reference sequence). The length of the CDR3 is 14 residues. DNA of the CDR3: TGTGCCAGCAGTTTTTCCCGGGCTTCAGATACGCAGTATTTT. Protein sequence: CASSFSRASDTQYF.

The J gene is TRBJ2-1, the V gene TRBV27; 7 bases agree with TRBD2. Trimming removed 3 bases from V and 7 bases from J; junction bases left unmatched: 6. The CDR3 covers 14 residues. Germline-derived CDR1 and CDR2 are MNHEY and SMNVEV (reference sequence). The CDR3 protein is CASSFLLSGNEQFF. DNA for the CDR3: TGTGCCAGCAGTTTTCTCCTTAGCGGGAATGAGCAGTTCTTC.

This clonotype occurred a few times. This chain connects TRBV5-1 to TRBJ2-7; tentatively, D is TRBD2 (5 bases). V shed 2 bases and J shed 7 bases, with 13 bases lying between them. The germline V gene has CDR1 SGHRS and CDR2 YFSETQ. The CDR3 is 13 amino acids. The chain's CDR3 is CASSFGEGWEQYV. The CDR3 DNA sequence: TGCGCCAGCAGCTTCGGTGAGGGTTGGGAGCAGTACGTC.

This clonotype came up many times. This chain links TRBV12-3 or TRBV12-4 with TRBJ2-3, with D hard to call. V was trimmed by 2 bases and J by 4 bases, leaving 4 bases between them. The CDR3 consists of 12 residues. CDR3 nucleotide sequence: TGTGCCAGCAGTTTACCCCCAGATACGCAGTATTTT. This sequence encodes CASSLPPDTQYF.

This clonotype was seen only a few times. The CDR3 spells CSAGAALGDGYTF. The DNA for the CDR3 is TGCAGCGCCGGAGCCGCGCTGGGCGATGGCTACACCTTC. V gene TRBV29-1 combines with J gene TRBJ1-2, with D unclear. V was shortened by 7 bases and J by 6 bases, with 18 bases between the two germline ends. This CDR3 comprises 13 residues. Germline V gene data show CDR1 as SQVTM and CDR2 as ANQGSEA. The whole variable domain, remainder taken from reference TRBV29-1 and TRBJ1-2, is SAVISQKPSRDICQRGTSLTIQCQVDSQVTMMFWYRQQPGQSLTLIATANQGSEATYESGFVIDKFPISRPNLTFSTLTVSNMSPEDSSIYLCSAGAALGDGYTFGSGTRLTVV.

The chain joins TRBV7-8 to TRBJ1-5; possibly TRBD1 for D (6 bases). The CDR3 runs to 16 residues. Germline CDR1 and CDR2: SGHVS and FQNEAQ. Trimming took off 5 bases at V and 5 bases at J, with 19 bases between the two ends. This CDR3 is CASSPRGGRPYQPQHF. In nucleotides, the CDR3 is TGTGCCAGCAGCCCGAGGGGGGGACGACCCTATCAGCCCCAGCATTTT.

The sample holds many counts of this clonotype. This chain connects TRBV7-9 to TRBJ2-5; possible D gene TRBD2, 5 bases. The germline CDR1 and CDR2 sequences are SEHNR and FQNEAQ (reference sequence). V lost 5 bases and J lost 5, with 21 bases in between. The CDR3 has 16 amino acids. CDR3 protein: CASSPTPGPSGETQYF. In DNA form, the CDR3 reads TGTGCCAGCAGCCCTACCCCGGGCCCATCGGGGGAGACCCAGTACTTC.

The chain couples TRBV19 to TRBJ2-5, with unresolved D. V lost 3 bases to trimming and J lost 4 bases, with 6 bases between them. The germline V gene encodes CDR1 LNHDA and CDR2 SQIVND (reference sequence). The CDR3 is 12 amino acids. The CDR3 region is CASSMSRETQYF. In nucleotides, the CDR3 is TGTGCCAGTAGTATGAGCAGAGAGACCCAGTACTTC.